A single sample is the source of the 18 T cell receptor beta chains below, sequenced in a study of metastatic and nonmetastatic thyroid tumors. From the PCR reads, TCRdb re-called clones with MiXCR. The sample records 6,000 to 8,000 clones, around 29% being singletons. None of the patients had undergone any treatment ahead of thyroid surgery. Sequencing was performed on adjacent normal tissue. The origin of the receptors is a male donor with papillary thyroid cancer or a benign thyroid nodule (not recorded which). Some clones in this sample may be carry-over from other donors' samples.

In this sample, this clone is large. The DNA for the CDR3 is TGCAGTGCTAGAGATAGCGGGACAGTATACAATGAGCAGTTCTTC. Its translation is CSARDSGTVYNEQFF. The chain couples TRBV20-1 to TRBJ2-1; a weak D match, TRBD2 (8 bases). The CDR3 contains 15 residues. V lost 0 bases to trimming and J lost 4 bases, with 13 bases between them. The germline gives CDR1 DFQATT, CDR2 SNEGSKA (reference sequence).

The V call is TRBV6-9, the J call TRBJ2-7; 7 bases match TRBD2. The CDR3 covers 16 residues. The V gene's germline CDR1 is MNHGY and CDR2 SVAAGI. Trimming cost V 2 bases and J 0 bases; bases outside gene matches: 7. CDR3 sequence (DNA): TGTGCCAGCAGTTATCTCACCGGCGGGAGCTCCTACGAGCAGTACTTC. Its protein is CASSYLTGGSSYEQYF.

This clone is medium-sized within its sample. The J gene is TRBJ2-3, the V gene TRBV24-1; no definite D call. The length of the CDR3 is 12 residues. V lost 8 bases to trimming and J lost 1 base, with 6 bases between them. The germline gives CDR1 KGHDR, CDR2 SFDVKD. The CDR3 reads CATNSGTDTQYF. Written as DNA, the CDR3 is TGTGCCACCAACAGCGGCACAGATACGCAGTATTTT.

V gene TRBV11-2 combines with J gene TRBJ2-7; maybe TRBD2 (6 bases). With 3 bases removed from V and 4 bases from J, the gap between germline ends came to 16 bases. Germline CDR1 SGHAT, CDR2 FQNNGV. This CDR3 has 15 residues. In DNA, the CDR3 is TGTGCCAGCAGCTTGAGGAGAGGAGCGGGTTACGAGCAGTACTTC. This translates into CASSLRRGAGYEQYF.

This clone was seen repeatedly, ten times or more. CDR3 loop: CASSTGLLAGEETQYF. CDR3 coding DNA: TGTGCCAGTAGTACGGGCTTACTAGCGGGGGAAGAGACCCAGTACTTC. The rearrangement links TRBV19 to TRBJ2-5; 11 positions match TRBD2. The CDR3 contains 16 residues. V gave up 4 bases and J gave up 3 bases; unmatched junction bases: 7. CDR1 and CDR2 (germline): LNHDA, SQIVND (reference sequence).

The chain is built from TRBV6-2 or TRBV6-3 and TRBJ2-7; TRBD2 aligns across 9 bases. The germline V gene encodes CDR1 MNHEY and CDR2 SVGEGT. This CDR3 comprises 15 residues. With V trimmed by 5 bases and J by 1 base, 6 bases remained unmatched. Here the CDR3 DNA reads TGTGCCAGCAGTCCGACTAGCGGAGTTTCCTACGAGCAGTACTTC. Amino acid sequence: CASSPTSGVSYEQYF.

In this sample, this clone turned up a few times. The V and J genes are TRBV28 and TRBJ2-3; 8 nucleotides align to TRBD1. V lost 5 bases, J lost 0 bases, and 7 bases stayed unmatched. The V gene's germline CDR1 is MDHEN and CDR2 SYDVKM. CDR3 length: 16 residues. The CDR3 DNA is TGTGCCAGCAGTCTGACCGGGACAGGTAGCACAGATACGCAGTATTTT. Residues: CASSLTGTGSTDTQYF.

This clone is labeled large. This chain links TRBV6-2 or TRBV6-3 with TRBJ2-7; 13 bases are a match to TRBD2. CDR3 length: 17 amino acids. Germline trimming cut 5 bases from V and 1 base from J; bases unmatched to any gene: 8. Per germline, CDR1 MNHEY and CDR2 SVGEGT. The CDR3 DNA reads TGTGCCAGCAGTCTTCGGGGGACTAGCGGGACTTCCTACGAGCAGTACTTC. It is translated as CASSLRGTSGTSYEQYF.

V is TRBV20-1 and J is TRBJ1-4; D is unresolved. V gave up 5 bases and J gave up 4 bases, with 14 bases separating them. CDR3 length equals 14 residues. CDR1 and CDR2 from the germline V gene are DFQATT and SNEGSKA (reference sequence). As DNA, the CDR3 is TGCAGTGCTGCAGTTTCTTTGGGTAATGAAAAACTGTTTTTT. Protein: CSAAVSLGNEKLFF.

On this clone itself: Its ends do not fully match the called genes, so a read error is possible. The chain is built from TRBV5-4 and TRBJ2-1; 10 nucleotides align to TRBD2. The V gene's germline CDR1 is SGHNT and CDR2 YYREEE (reference sequence). The CDR3 totals 14 residues. This CDR3 is CDSSFLAGAYEQFF. CDR3 DNA sequence: TGTGACAGCAGCTTTCTAGCGGGAGCTTATGAGCAGTTCTTC.

The rearrangement uses TRBV28 and TRBJ1-4; D possibly corresponds to TRBD1 (6 bases). The CDR3 runs to 15 residues. Germline V gives CDR1 MDHEN, CDR2 SYDVKM. The germline V and J ends were trimmed by 2 bases and 7 bases, with 14 bases remaining between them. CDR3 in amino acids: CASSLKAGEREKLFF. The DNA for the CDR3 is TGTGCCAGCAGTTTAAAAGCAGGGGAACGTGAAAAACTGTTTTTT.

This clone was found a few times. The chain has TRBV12-3 or TRBV12-4 and TRBJ1-1; no clear D gene. This CDR3 has 14 residues. V was cut by 2 bases and J by 1 base, with 8 bases left in between. In DNA form, the CDR3 reads TGTGCCAGCAGTTTAATTGGCCAGAACACTGAAGCTTTCTTT. Protein: CASSLIGQNTEAFF.

The chain carries TRBV7-2 and TRBJ2-4; D unresolved. V lost 3 bases and J lost 8, with 11 bases in between. Germline assignment: CDR1 SGHTA and CDR2 FQGNSA. The CDR3 has 13 residues. CDR3 amino acids: CASSLTQGDIQYF. The DNA of the CDR3 is TGTGCCAGCAGCTTGACTCAAGGAGACATTCAGTACTTC. The whole variable domain, remainder taken from reference TRBV7-2 and TRBJ2-4, is GAGVSQSPSNKVTEKGKDVELRCDPISGHTALYWYRQSLGQGLEFLIYFQGNSAPDKSGLPSDRFSAERTGGSVSTLTIQRTQQEDSAVYLCASSLTQGDIQYFGAGTRLSVL.

This clone qualifies as medium-sized. The V and J genes are TRBV11-2 and TRBJ1-4; D is undetermined. CDR3 length: 18 residues. The V gene's germline CDR1 is SGHAT and CDR2 FQNNGV. V was pared by 4 bases and J by 0 bases, with 18 bases between. CDR3 nucleotides: TGTGCCAGCAGCTCACAGCGCGGCTTGAGGACAACTAATGAAAAACTGTTTTTT. Translating it yields CASSSQRGLRTTNEKLFF.

This clone was counted a few times. This chain connects TRBV5-1 to TRBJ1-1; D gene ambiguous. With 1 base removed from V and 5 bases from J, the gap between germline ends came to 9 bases. This CDR3 is 13 amino acids long. Germline CDR1 and CDR2: SGHRS and YFSETQ. CDR3 sequence (DNA): TGCGCCAGCAGCTTGTTGAAACAGACTGAAGCTTTCTTT. It encodes CASSLLKQTEAFF. The full variable domain, completed using reference TRBV5-1 and TRBJ1-1, is KAGVTQTPRYLIKTRGQQVTLSCSPISGHRSVSWYQQTPGQGLQFLFEYFSETQRNKGNFPGRFSGRQFSNSRSEMNVSTLELGDSALYLCASSLLKQTEAFFGQGTRLTVV.

V and J are TRBV6-4 and TRBJ2-1, with D possibly TRBD2 on 5 matching bases. The CDR3 is 19 amino acids. V was pared by 2 bases and J by 0 bases, with 20 bases between. Germline CDR1 reads MRHNA; CDR2 reads SNTAGT. The CDR3 bases are TGTGCCAGCAGTGACGAGGGTGGTCCTGGACTCAGCTCCTACAATGAGCAGTTCTTC. Its protein product is CASSDEGGPGLSSYNEQFF.

This clone was picked up many times. The chain uses TRBV6-5 and TRBJ2-2; D remains unclear. This CDR3 has 12 amino acids. Deletions cut 6 bases from V and 3 bases from J, with 5 bases between. The germline CDR1 and CDR2 sequences are MNHEY and SVGAGI. CDR3 coding DNA: TGTGCCAGCAGGAGATACACCGGGGAGCTGTTTTTT. Encoded protein: CASRRYTGELFF.

This chain connects TRBV6-5 to TRBJ2-7, with TRBD2 matching over 7 bases. CDR3 length: 14 residues. CDR1 MNHEY and CDR2 SVGAGI come from the germline V gene. The V gene end was trimmed by 2 bases and the J gene end by 1 base; junction bases not matched to a gene: 2. The CDR3 here is CASSYSGASYEQYF. In nucleotides, the CDR3 is TGTGCCAGCAGTTACAGCGGGGCTTCCTACGAGCAGTACTTC.